The source of this T cell receptor (beta chain) is a study of Ad26.COV2.S vaccination and SARS-CoV-2 variants. Study-wide findings and caveats: Placebo recipients showed lower spike-specific TCR breadth than vaccinees. Possibly, TCR breadth and depth analyses underestimated total T cell responses.

Treatment reported: over 15 received Ad26.COV2.S at low or high dose, single or two shots; about five received placebo; per-sample allocation not given. Day 63 after the first injection of vaccine or placebo was the sampling time. Germline V lookup: CDR1 SGHNT, CDR2 YYREEE (reference sequence). V gave up 4 bases and J gave up 5 bases, with 10 bases separating them. CDR3 length equals 13 residues. Assay used: immunoSEQ multiplex PCR; TCRdb lists only in-frame clones, some missing. The sample carries about 480,000 clones, around 88% recorded once. This clone was detected a few times. Its antigen remains unknown.

V and J are TRBV5-4 and TRBJ1-5; a weak D match, TRBD1 (5 bases). The TCR sequence derives from a person between 18 and 60 years old who received the Ad26.COV2.S COVID-19 vaccine or a placebo. The source was peripheral blood, collected in a trial of Ad26.COV2.S vaccine versus placebo. CDR3 loop: CASSLQGDQPQHF. The DNA of the CDR3 is TGTGCCAGCAGCCTCCAGGGAGATCAGCCCCAGCATTTT.